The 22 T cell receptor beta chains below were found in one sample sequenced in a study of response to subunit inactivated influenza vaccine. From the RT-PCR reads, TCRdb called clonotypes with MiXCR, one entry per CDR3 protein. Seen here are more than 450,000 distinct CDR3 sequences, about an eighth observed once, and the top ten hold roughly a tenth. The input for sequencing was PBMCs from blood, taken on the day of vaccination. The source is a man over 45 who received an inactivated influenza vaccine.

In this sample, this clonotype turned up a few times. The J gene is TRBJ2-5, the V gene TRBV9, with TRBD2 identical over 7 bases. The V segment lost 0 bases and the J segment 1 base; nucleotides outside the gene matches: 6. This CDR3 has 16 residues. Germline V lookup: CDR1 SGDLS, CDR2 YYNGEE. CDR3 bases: TGTGCCAGCAGCGTAGTCCCGGGACTACCCCAAGAGACCCAGTACTTC. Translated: CASSVVPGLPQETQYF.

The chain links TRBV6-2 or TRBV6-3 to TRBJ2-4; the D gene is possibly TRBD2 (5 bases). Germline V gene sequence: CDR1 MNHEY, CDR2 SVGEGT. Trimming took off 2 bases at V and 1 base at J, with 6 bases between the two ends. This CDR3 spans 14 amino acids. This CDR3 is CASSYRRAKNIQYF. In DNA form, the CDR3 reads TGTGCCAGCAGTTACCGGAGGGCCAAAAACATTCAGTACTTC.

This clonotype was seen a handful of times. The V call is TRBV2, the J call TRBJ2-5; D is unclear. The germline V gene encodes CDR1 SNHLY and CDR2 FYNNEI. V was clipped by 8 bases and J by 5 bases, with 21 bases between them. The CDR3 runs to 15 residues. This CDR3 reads CASCFSPNKPETQYF. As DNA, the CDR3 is TGTGCCAGCTGTTTTTCGCCCAATAAACCTGAGACCCAGTACTTC.

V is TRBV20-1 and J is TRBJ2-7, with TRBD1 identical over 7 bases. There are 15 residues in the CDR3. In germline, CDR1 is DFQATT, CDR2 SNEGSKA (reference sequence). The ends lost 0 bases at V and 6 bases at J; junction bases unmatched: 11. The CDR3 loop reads CSARDAKGARREQYF. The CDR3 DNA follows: TGCAGTGCTAGAGATGCGAAGGGGGCGCGTCGCGAGCAGTACTTC.

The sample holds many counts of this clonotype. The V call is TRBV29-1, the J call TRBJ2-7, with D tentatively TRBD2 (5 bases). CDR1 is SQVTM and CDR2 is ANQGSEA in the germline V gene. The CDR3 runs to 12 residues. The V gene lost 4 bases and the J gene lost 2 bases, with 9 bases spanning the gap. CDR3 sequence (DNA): TGCAGCGTTGTTCGGGATACCTACGAGCAGTACTTC. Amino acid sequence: CSVVRDTYEQYF.

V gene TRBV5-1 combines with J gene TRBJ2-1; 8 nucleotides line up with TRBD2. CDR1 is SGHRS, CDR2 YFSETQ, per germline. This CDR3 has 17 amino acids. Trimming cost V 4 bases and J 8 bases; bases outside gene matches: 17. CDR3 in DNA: TGCGCCAGCAGCCTCGGGGTAGCGGGATATGTTATGGATGAGCAGTTCTTC. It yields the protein CASSLGVAGYVMDEQFF.

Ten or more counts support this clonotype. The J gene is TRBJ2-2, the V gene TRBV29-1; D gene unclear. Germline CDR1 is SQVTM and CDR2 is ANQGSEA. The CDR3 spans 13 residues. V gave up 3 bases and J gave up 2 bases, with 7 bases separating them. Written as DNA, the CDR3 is TGCAGCGTTGACCCCAGTAACACCGGGGAGCTGTTTTTT. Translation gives CSVDPSNTGELFF.

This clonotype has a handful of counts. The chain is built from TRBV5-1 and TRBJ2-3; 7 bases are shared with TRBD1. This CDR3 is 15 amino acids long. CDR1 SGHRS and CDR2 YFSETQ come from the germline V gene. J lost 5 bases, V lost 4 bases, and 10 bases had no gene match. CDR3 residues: CASSIRTGLEDTQYF. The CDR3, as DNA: TGCGCCAGCAGCATCCGGACAGGCTTGGAAGATACGCAGTATTTT.

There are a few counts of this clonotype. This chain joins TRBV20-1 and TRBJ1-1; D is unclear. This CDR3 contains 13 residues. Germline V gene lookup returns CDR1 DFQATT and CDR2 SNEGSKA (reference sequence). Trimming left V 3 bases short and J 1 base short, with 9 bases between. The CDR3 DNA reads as TGCAGTGCTAGTCCCCCGGGGAACACTGAAGCTTTCTTT. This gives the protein CSASPPGNTEAFF.

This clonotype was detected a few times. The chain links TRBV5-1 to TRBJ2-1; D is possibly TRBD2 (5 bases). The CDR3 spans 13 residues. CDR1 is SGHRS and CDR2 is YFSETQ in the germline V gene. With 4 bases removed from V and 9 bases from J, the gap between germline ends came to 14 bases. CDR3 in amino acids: CASSPRGNGEQFF. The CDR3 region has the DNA TGCGCCAGCAGCCCCCGGGGAAACGGTGAGCAGTTCTTC. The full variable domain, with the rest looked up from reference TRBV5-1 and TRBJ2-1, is KAGVTQTPRYLIKTRGQQVTLSCSPISGHRSVSWYQQTPGQGLQFLFEYFSETQRNKGNFPGRFSGRQFSNSRSEMNVSTLELGDSALYLCASSPRGNGEQFFGPGTRLTVL.

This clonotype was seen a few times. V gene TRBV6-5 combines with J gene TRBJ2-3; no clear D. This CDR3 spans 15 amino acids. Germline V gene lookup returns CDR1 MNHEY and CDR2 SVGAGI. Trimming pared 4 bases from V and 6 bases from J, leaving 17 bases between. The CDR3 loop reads CASSSKISGRDTQYF. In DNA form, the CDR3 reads TGTGCCAGCAGTTCGAAGATATCCGGGCGGGATACGCAGTATTTT.

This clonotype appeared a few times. CDR3 amino acids: CSAREFSGTSGSYNEQFF. The CDR3 DNA reads as TGCAGTGCTAGAGAATTTAGCGGGACTAGCGGCTCCTACAATGAGCAGTTCTTC. The V and J genes are TRBV20-1 and TRBJ2-1; TRBD2 aligns across 11 bases. The V segment lost 0 bases and the J segment 0 bases; nucleotides outside the gene matches: 7. This CDR3 has 18 amino acids. In germline, CDR1 is DFQATT, CDR2 SNEGSKA (reference sequence).

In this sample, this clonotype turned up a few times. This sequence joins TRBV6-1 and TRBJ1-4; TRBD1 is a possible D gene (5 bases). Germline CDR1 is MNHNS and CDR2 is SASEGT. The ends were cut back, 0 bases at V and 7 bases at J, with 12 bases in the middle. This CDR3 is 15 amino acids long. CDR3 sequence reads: CASSEAGTGAEKLFF. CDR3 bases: TGTGCCAGCAGTGAAGCGGGGACTGGCGCTGAAAAACTGTTTTTT.

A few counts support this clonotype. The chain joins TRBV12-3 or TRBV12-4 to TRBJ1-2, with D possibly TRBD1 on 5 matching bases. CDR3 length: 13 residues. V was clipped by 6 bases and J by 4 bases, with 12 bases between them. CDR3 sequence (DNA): TGTGCCAGCAGACCCAGGGAGATCTATGGCTACACCTTC. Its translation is CASRPREIYGYTF.

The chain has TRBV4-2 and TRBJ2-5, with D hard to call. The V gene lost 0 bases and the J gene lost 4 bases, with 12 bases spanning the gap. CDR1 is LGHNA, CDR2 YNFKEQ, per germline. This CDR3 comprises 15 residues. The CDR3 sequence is CASSQDRRVVETQYF. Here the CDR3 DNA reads TGTGCCAGCAGCCAAGATCGTAGGGTGGTAGAGACCCAGTACTTC.

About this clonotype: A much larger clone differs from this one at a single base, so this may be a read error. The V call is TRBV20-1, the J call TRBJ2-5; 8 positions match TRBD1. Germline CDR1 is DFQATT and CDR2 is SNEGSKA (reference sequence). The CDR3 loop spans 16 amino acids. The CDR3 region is CCVPRWDRRFQETQYF. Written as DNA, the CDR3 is TGCTGTGTACCACGCTGGGACAGGAGATTTCAAGAGACCCAGTACTTC.

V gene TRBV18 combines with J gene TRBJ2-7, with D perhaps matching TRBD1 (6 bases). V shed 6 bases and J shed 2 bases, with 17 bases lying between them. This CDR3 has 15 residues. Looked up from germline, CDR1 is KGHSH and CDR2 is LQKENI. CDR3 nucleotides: TGTGCCAGCTCCCGTCAGACCGGGACACCCTACGAGCAGTACTTC. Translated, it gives CASSRQTGTPYEQYF.

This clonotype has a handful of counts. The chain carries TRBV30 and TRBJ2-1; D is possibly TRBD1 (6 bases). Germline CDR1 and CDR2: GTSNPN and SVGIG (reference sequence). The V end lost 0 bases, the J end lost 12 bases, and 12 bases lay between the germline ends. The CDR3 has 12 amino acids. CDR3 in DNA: TGTGCCTGGAGTGTACTCTTGGACAGGCAGTTCTTC. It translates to CAWSVLLDRQFF.

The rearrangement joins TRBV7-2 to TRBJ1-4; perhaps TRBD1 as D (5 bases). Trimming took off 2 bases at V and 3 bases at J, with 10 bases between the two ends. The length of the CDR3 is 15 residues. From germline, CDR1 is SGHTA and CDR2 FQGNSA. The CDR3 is CASSLQGVSNEKLFF. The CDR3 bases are TGTGCCAGCAGCTTACAGGGCGTTTCTAATGAAAAACTGTTTTTT.

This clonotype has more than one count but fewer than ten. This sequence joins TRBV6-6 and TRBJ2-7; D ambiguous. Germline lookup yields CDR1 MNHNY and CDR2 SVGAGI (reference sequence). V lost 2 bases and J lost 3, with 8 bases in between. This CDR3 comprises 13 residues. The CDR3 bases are TGTGCCAGCAGTTACGGGCTAAACTACGAGCAGTACTTC. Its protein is CASSYGLNYEQYF.

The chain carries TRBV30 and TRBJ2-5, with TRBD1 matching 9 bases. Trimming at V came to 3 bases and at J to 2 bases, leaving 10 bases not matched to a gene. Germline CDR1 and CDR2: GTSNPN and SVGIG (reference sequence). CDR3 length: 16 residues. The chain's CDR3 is CAWRARTGANQETQYF. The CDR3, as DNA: TGTGCCTGGAGAGCCCGGACAGGGGCGAATCAAGAGACCCAGTACTTC.

DNA of the CDR3: TGTGCCAGCAGCTTATCGACTAGCGGGAGGGCAAGCTCCTACAATGAGCAGTTCTTC. Residues: CASSLSTSGRASSYNEQFF. The V gene is TRBV7-4, the J gene TRBJ2-1; TRBD2 agrees at 14 bases. Trimming removed 2 bases from V and 0 bases from J; junction bases left unmatched: 6. Per the germline V gene, CDR1 is SGHVT and CDR2 is SQSDAQ. This CDR3 has 19 amino acids.